Presented here are 15 T cell receptor beta chains from one specimen sequenced in a study of cytomegalovirus exposure and HLA in healthy donors (dated by TCRdb to about 2017). Libraries came from the immunoSEQ multiplex PCR assay. The multiplex PCR relied on a mix of 60 forward primers for TCR Vbeta segments and 13 reverse primers for TCR Jbeta segments. This is the immuneACCESS table as TCRdb keeps it, with only in-frame sequences that have V and J called. A part of the clones is gone; compared with another copy, unresolved V genes explain less than half, and the rest is unexplained. The sample records around 130,000 clones, approximately 86% of which are singletons. The ten largest clones take up 0.45% to 0.6% of the sample. Source material: PBMCs. These receptors were obtained from a woman aged 40 to 50 in good health and CMV-seronegative.

This rearrangement joins TRBV7-8 to TRBJ2-7, with unresolved D. Germline loops: CDR1 SGHVS, CDR2 FQNEAQ. With 0 bases removed from V and 3 bases from J, the gap between germline ends came to 3 bases. The CDR3 sequence is 12 residues long. The CDR3, as DNA: TGTGCCAGCAGCTTAGCGTACTACGAGCAGTACTTC. It codes for CASSLAYYEQYF.

The V call is TRBV7-3, the J call TRBJ2-6, with D hard to call. The V gene lost 5 bases and the J gene lost 2 bases, with 10 bases spanning the gap. The germline CDR1 and CDR2 sequences are SGHTA and FQGTGA. CDR3 length: 15 residues. The DNA of the CDR3 is TGTGCCAGCAGCCCTCAGGAAGCTGGGGCCAACGTCCTGACTTTC. This sequence encodes CASSPQEAGANVLTF.

This clone was detected once. The CDR3 region has the DNA TGTGCCAGCAATTTGGGGGGGAGCAATCAGCCCCAGCATTTT. Amino acid sequence: CASNLGGSNQPQHF. The chain couples TRBV27 to TRBJ1-5; maybe TRBD1 (5 bases). The V and J ends lost 7 bases and 1 base respectively, with 11 bases between them. Germline CDR1 is MNHEY and CDR2 is SMNVEV (reference sequence). This CDR3 is 14 amino acids long.

V usage is TRBV7-3 and J usage is TRBJ2-3; 7 nucleotides align to TRBD2. Germline loops: CDR1 SGHTA, CDR2 FQGTGA. The CDR3 is 15 amino acids. J was trimmed by 5 bases and V by 0 bases; bases with no gene match: 5. The CDR3 loop is CASSLTSGEGDTQYF. CDR3 DNA: TGTGCCAGCAGCTTAACGTCGGGGGAGGGAGATACGCAGTATTTT.

V and J are TRBV5-4 and TRBJ1-3; no reliable D call. Trimming pared 4 bases from V and 0 bases from J, leaving 14 bases between. Germline V gives CDR1 SGHNT, CDR2 YYREEE (reference sequence). CDR3 size: 16 residues. The CDR3 nucleotides are TGTGCCAGCAGCCTTGACGCGGAAATCTCTGGAAACACCATATATTTT. Translating it yields CASSLDAEISGNTIYF.

In this sample, this clone turned up once. The gene calls are TRBV7-9 and TRBJ2-7; D might be TRBD1 (5 bases). This CDR3 is built from 12 residues. Germline V lookup: CDR1 SEHNR, CDR2 FQNEAQ (reference sequence). V dropped 0 bases and J dropped 9 bases, with 9 bases sitting between them. CDR3 sequence: CASSLADSGQYF. In DNA form, the CDR3 reads TGTGCCAGCAGCTTAGCTGACAGTGGGCAGTACTTC.

The chain is built from TRBV7-3 and TRBJ2-3; perhaps TRBD1 as D (6 bases). Germline V gene sequence: CDR1 SGHTA, CDR2 FQGTGA. Trimming took 5 bases from V and 4 from J, leaving 19 bases between them. CDR3 length: 16 amino acids. CDR3 in amino acids: CASSLTGTSIADTQYF. CDR3 coding DNA: TGTGCCAGCAGCCTTACCGGGACAAGCATCGCAGATACGCAGTATTTT.

This chain uses TRBV6-5 with TRBJ2-5; D uncertain. Trimming left V 2 bases short and J 5 bases short, with 6 bases between. The germline V gene encodes CDR1 MNHEY and CDR2 SVGAGI. This CDR3 region has 12 residues. CDR3 in amino acids: CASSYNAETQYF. The DNA for the CDR3 is TGTGCCAGCAGTTACAACGCGGAGACCCAGTACTTC.

The rearrangement uses TRBV7-8 and TRBJ2-6, with TRBD2 matching 8 bases. V shed 11 bases and J 2 bases; nucleotides not matched to a gene: 17. Germline V CDR1 and CDR2: SGHVS, FQNEAQ. The CDR3 has 18 residues. The CDR3 region is CAASAESGRGAGANVLTF. CDR3 coding DNA: TGTGCCGCCTCAGCCGAAAGCGGGAGAGGGGCTGGGGCCAACGTCCTGACTTTC.

The chain links TRBV19 to TRBJ2-1, with 8 bases matching TRBD1. This CDR3 has 16 residues. J gave up 4 bases and V 5 bases, and 10 bases lay outside the gene matches. Germline V gives CDR1 LNHDA, CDR2 SQIVND (reference sequence). CDR3: CASSGQGAILYNEQFF. Written as DNA, the CDR3 is TGTGCCAGTAGTGGGCAGGGGGCTATCCTATACAATGAGCAGTTCTTC.

The rearrangement uses TRBV4-1 and TRBJ2-7; TRBD2 agrees at 7 bases. Germline CDR1 reads MGHRA; CDR2 reads YSYEKL. Unmatched junction bases numbered 17, after V lost 2 bases and J lost 7 bases. The CDR3 sequence is 17 residues long. The CDR3 region has the DNA TGCGCCAGCAGCCAATATTTTGGGGACTACCGCCGTGGGGAGCAGTACTTC. Its translation is CASSQYFGDYRRGEQYF.

J is TRBJ2-2 and V is TRBV6-5, with no clear D. CDR3 length equals 13 residues. The germline V and J ends were trimmed by 7 bases and 0 bases, with 6 bases remaining between them. Germline V gene sequence: CDR1 MNHEY, CDR2 SVGAGI. The CDR3 DNA reads as TGTGCCAGCACGGCGGCGAACACCGGGGAGCTGTTTTTT. Translation: CASTAANTGELFF.

V is TRBV19 and J is TRBJ1-1; 7 bases agree with TRBD1. CDR1 is LNHDA, CDR2 SQIVND, per germline (reference sequence). Trimming cost V 6 bases and J 6 bases; bases outside gene matches: 4. This CDR3 has 12 residues. In DNA, the CDR3 is TGTGCCAGTAGCCAGGGGGGCCCTGAAGCTTTCTTT. This gives the protein CASSQGGPEAFF.

J is TRBJ2-1 and V is TRBV9, with D tentatively TRBD2 (5 bases). CDR1 SGDLS and CDR2 YYNGEE come from the germline V gene. Trimming removed 4 bases at V and 2 bases at J, with 16 bases between. This CDR3 region has 16 residues. The CDR3: CASSQEAGRPYNEQFF. CDR3 in DNA: TGTGCCAGCAGCCAAGAGGCGGGTCGACCCTACAATGAGCAGTTCTTC.

The chain combines TRBV11-3 with TRBJ1-1; D remains unclear. Germline lookup yields CDR1 SGHNT and CDR2 YENEEA. V was clipped by 5 bases and J by 4 bases, with 14 bases between them. The CDR3 covers 14 residues. In DNA form, the CDR3 reads TGTGCCAGCAGCCCCCCCGAAGCGACCACTGAAGCTTTCTTT. Its translation: CASSPPEATTEAFF.